What follows is one T cell receptor (beta chain) and its context. The antigen is undetermined. 13 Jbeta primers and 60 Vbeta primers were used for the PCR. Repertoires were generated with immunoSEQ multiplex PCR, while TCRdb's copy carries only in-frame clones and drops some. The sample comprises roughly 80,000 clones, approximately 80% of which are singletons, and approximately 3.4% rests with the top ten. These data come from a study of cytomegalovirus exposure and HLA in healthy donors. Points from the study as a whole: TCR sequences were mostly rare, though some public TCRs occurred in many donors. Confirmation was obtained in vitro that three CMV-associated chains are specific for CMV antigens. A missense DCLRE1C variant was associated with V- and J-gene trimming of TCR beta chains in a later analysis, and an independent cohort replicated the association. Several of the most significant clusters were apparently associated with common viral pathogens in a later analysis.

The source material was PBMCs. This TCR was sampled from a man aged 35 to 55 in good health and CMV-seronegative.

Here the CDR3 DNA reads TGCGCCAGCAGCCAAAGACCTCTAGCGGGAGGCACCGGGGAGCTGTTTTTT. Protein: CASSQRPLAGGTGELFF. This chain joins TRBV4-1 and TRBJ2-2; TRBD2 aligns across 11 bases. V trimming: 2 bases; J trimming: 4 bases; junction bases outside the gene matches: 6. CDR3 length: 17 residues. Germline V gene lookup returns CDR1 MGHRA and CDR2 YSYEKL.